The entry below describes one T cell receptor (beta chain). This CDR3 spans 12 amino acids. CDR1 SGHRS and CDR2 YFSETQ come from the germline V gene. The V end was cut by 4 bases, the J end by 8 bases, with 9 bases between. This entry belongs to a study of radiation and T cells in renal cell carcinoma. Assay: immunoSEQ multiplex PCR; the TCRdb copy retains only in-frame clones and omits some. The sample has approximately 120,000 clones; over 75% are singletons. The time point is: blood 2 weeks post-SBRT. Stated treatment: 15 Gy SBRT to primary tumor, nephrectomy 4 weeks later. The receptor comes from a man between 45 and 60 years old with renal cell carcinoma. Sequences were derived from blood, sampled from a patient whose treatment included radiotherapy and nephrectomy. V usage is TRBV5-1 and J usage is TRBJ2-2; no definite D call. The DNA of the CDR3 is TGCGCCAGCAGCGAAATAGGGGGGGAGCTGTTTTTT. Protein product: CASSEIGGELFF.